Below, one TCR beta chain is given with its context. Its matching antigen is unknown. Here immunoSEQ multiplex PCR was the method, and the copy in TCRdb shows in-frame clones only, minus some. This repertoire shows some 62,000 clones, 90% found once; its top ten account for about 1.8%. These data belong to a study of graft-versus-host responses after intestinal transplantation. Study overall: Each recipient received a multivisceral, liver-intestinal, or isolated intestinal graft. Each recipient received anti-thymocyte globulin induction, then tacrolimus and steroids for approximately 3 years.

Germline-derived CDR1 and CDR2 are LGHNA and YSLEER. The CDR3 covers 14 residues. The V and J ends lost 3 bases and 3 bases, in that order; junction bases with no gene match: 2. Findings and caveats of the study: Among recipient marrow samples, GvH clones were found; some appeared first in ileum or blood. High graft-versus-host to host-versus-graft clonal ratios were seen in allografts of patients with graft-donor T cell macrochimerism.

The sample in question was unstimulated CD8+ T cells sorted from spleen or lymph node cells, obtained before transplant. This clonotype was sampled from a human donor who was the organ donor for an intestinal transplant. V gene TRBV4-3 combines with J gene TRBJ2-3, with TRBD1 identical over 8 bases. The CDR3 sequence: CASSHRGPTDTQYF. CDR3 nucleotide sequence: TGCGCCAGCAGCCACAGGGGGCCGACAGATACGCAGTATTTT.